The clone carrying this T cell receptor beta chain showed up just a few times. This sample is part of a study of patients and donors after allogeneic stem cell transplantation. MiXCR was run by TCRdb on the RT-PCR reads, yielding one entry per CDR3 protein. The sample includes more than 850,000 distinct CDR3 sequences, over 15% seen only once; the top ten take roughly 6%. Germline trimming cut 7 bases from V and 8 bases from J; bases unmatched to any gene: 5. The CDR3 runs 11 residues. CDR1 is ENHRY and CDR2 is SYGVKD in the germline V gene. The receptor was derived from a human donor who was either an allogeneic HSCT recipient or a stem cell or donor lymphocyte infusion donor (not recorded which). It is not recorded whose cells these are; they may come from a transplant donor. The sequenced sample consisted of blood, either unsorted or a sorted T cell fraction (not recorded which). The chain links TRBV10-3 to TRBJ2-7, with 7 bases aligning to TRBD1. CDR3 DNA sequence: TGTGCCATCACCCCAGGGGGAAAGCAGTACTTC. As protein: CAITPGGKQYF.